A selection of T cell receptor beta chains follows, all from one sample in a study of identical twins. TCRdb processed the 5' RACE reads anew with MiXCR; each CDR3 protein has one entry. The sample carries roughly 240,000 distinct CDR3 sequences, approximately 7.9% recorded once. The sample was also linked to a second study, of yellow fever vaccine responses in identical twins.

The sequencing input was CD8+ T cells sorted from blood. Source of these receptors: a woman aged 18-35 years in good health. Each CDR3 is given without its conserved first and last residue.

>TRBV4-2
ASSTTPGTSGGANTGELF
>TRBV11-1
ASSLSGLAGVGNEQF
>TRBV11-2
ASSVSGLAGGINTGELF
>TRBV13
ASSFSQDREKLF
>TRBV12-3/TRBV12-4
ASRLAGWETQY
>TRBV7-8
ASVRFGTGELF
>TRBV9
ASNLGTSGYNEQF
>TRBV27
ASCPGTNTGELF
>TRBV7-9
ASSRSDNEQF
>TRBV27
ASSLRASGLTDTQY
>TRBV27
ASSLMGGTDTQY
>TRBV5-1
ASSIQASSYEQY
>TRBV27
ASSFGAGGPREQY
>TRBV11-2
ASSLERLFPDTQY
>TRBV9
ASSIGGGQSGNTIY
>TRBV12-3/TRBV12-4
ASRSGTPYGYT
>TRBV6-2/TRBV6-3
ASREWTSGGTGELF
>TRBV20-1
SARSGGQSSYNEQF
>TRBV7-3
ASSIGQGVMDEQF
>TRBV28
ASSPTLEIGELF
>TRBV28
ASSFPENTIY
>TRBV5-1
ASSLDAYSYEQY
>TRBV5-6
ASSREGTRSTEAF
>TRBV15
ATSGTGWGDIQY
>TRBV12-3/TRBV12-4
ASSFMAEETQY
>TRBV2
ASSEAYNTEAF
>TRBV5-4
ASSDRGQPLHYGYT
>TRBV5-1
ASSLTLADEETQY
>TRBV7-9
ASSSGTGSEAF
>TRBV9
ASSETRTSLHEQF
>TRBV11-1
ASSSALMGQANNSPLH
>TRBV19
ASSIVAGRQAKNIQY
>TRBV7-2
ASRTGSRDEQF
>TRBV20-1
SASGRSGSIPPVNTGELF
>TRBV2
ASSGALDSSTDTQY
>TRBV5-1
ASPGPSNEQF
>TRBV5-6
ASSSLRGVQETQY
>TRBV28
ASSFKGYGYT
>TRBV6-4
ASSLTSGVGNEQF
>TRBV29-1
SVEAQQTDTQY
>TRBV2
ASSELSGDTQY
>TRBV15
ATSRTTGGNTGELF
>TRBV2
ASSAITGKYQETQY
>TRBV5-6
ASSLVAGGNYGYT
>TRBV15
ATAVGMDNEQF
>TRBV6-1
ASTGDRHFNYGYT
>TRBV28
ASSASVGASSYNEQF
>TRBV12-3/TRBV12-4
ASRDGGSNTEAF
>TRBV18
ASLAGGVNEQF